This T cell receptor (beta chain) was sequenced for a study of early T cells in non-severe SARS-CoV-2 infection. Overall study context: Bulk RNA from unsorted whole blood was sequenced; chains were unpaired.

CDR3 length: 13 amino acids. CDR1 and CDR2 from the germline V gene are SNHLY and FYNNEI. V was clipped by 4 bases and J by 0 bases, with 4 bases between them. This clonotype was found many times. No antigen is known for it. MiXCR, run by TCRdb on the 5' RACE reads, gives a single entry per CDR3 protein. The data show tens of thousands of distinct CDR3 sequences, approximately 15% seen once. General observations from the study: The study's VDJdb matching favored anti-spike CD8 responses and missed private and CD4 specificities.

Sequencing was carried out using whole blood. The chain recombines TRBV2 with TRBJ1-3; no clear D. The receptor was isolated from an adult who was a healthcare worker with PCR-confirmed SARS-CoV-2 infection or an uninfected control (not recorded which). DNA for the CDR3: TGTGCCAGCAGTGGGATCTCTGGAAACACCATATATTTT. Protein: CASSGISGNTIYF.